This T cell receptor (beta chain) originates from a study of T cell responses to AZD1222 COVID-19 vaccine. Measured with immunoSEQ multiplex PCR; TCRdb has only the in-frame clones, and not every one. The sample consists of approximately 200,000 clones, about 91% of them appearing once. This clone was found once. Between the trimmed V and J ends, which lost 6 bases and 5 bases, there was a span of 13 bases. The V gene's germline CDR1 is MRHNA and CDR2 SNTAGT. The CDR3 extends over 14 amino acids. The chain is built from TRBV6-4 and TRBJ2-2; possibly TRBD1 for D (6 bases). Source: peripheral blood, taken on day 0 of AZD1222 vaccination. This sequence was found in an adult in good health. CDR3 sequence (DNA): TGTGCCAGCAGCACCAGTACAGGGACCGGGGAGCTGTTTTTT. Translating it yields CASSTSTGTGELFF.